These 19 T cell receptor beta chains came from one sample sequenced in a study of T cell repertoires in cytomegalovirus infection. TCRdb re-called the reads with MiXCR, one entry per CDR3 protein. The sample has 490,000 or so distinct CDR3 sequences; about 11% are singletons. Material for sequencing was PBMCs. The origin of the receptors is a human donor in good health (CMV status not recorded). Some clones in this sample may be carry-over from other donors' samples.

The V and J genes are TRBV20-1 and TRBJ2-1; 7 bases are shared with TRBD2. This CDR3 contains 13 residues. CDR1 DFQATT and CDR2 SNEGSKA come from the germline V gene (reference sequence). Unmatched junction bases numbered 5, after V lost 4 bases and J lost 5 bases. In DNA form, the CDR3 reads TGCAGTGCTATCGGGGGGAGCCACAATGAGCAGTTCTTC. Its translation is CSAIGGSHNEQFF.

This clonotype was observed at least ten times. The chain uses TRBV19 and TRBJ1-5; no clear D gene. Looked up from germline, CDR1 is LNHDA and CDR2 is SQIVND (reference sequence). The CDR3 spans 15 residues. Trimming removed 7 bases from V and 2 bases from J, with 15 bases in between. The CDR3 region has the DNA TGTGCCAGTAACAAGCTGGGTCTTGGCAATCAGCCCCAGCATTTT. Its protein is CASNKLGLGNQPQHF.

The sample holds a few counts of this clonotype. V is TRBV20-1 and J is TRBJ2-3; D possibly corresponds to TRBD2 (6 bases). V lost 3 bases and J lost 4, with 17 bases in between. Per the germline V gene, CDR1 is DFQATT and CDR2 is SNEGSKA (reference sequence). This CDR3 region has 15 residues. The CDR3 coding sequence is TGCAGTGCTAGGGCTGGGACTGGGACTTCAGATACGCAGTATTTT. Its protein is CSARAGTGTSDTQYF.

The chain joins TRBV11-2 to TRBJ2-5; D uncertain. The CDR3 sequence is 13 residues long. The ends were cut back, 5 bases at V and 0 bases at J, with 7 bases in the middle. Germline loops: CDR1 SGHAT, CDR2 FQNNGV. The CDR3 reads CASSPGHQETQYF. In nucleotides, the CDR3 is TGTGCCAGCAGCCCCGGCCACCAAGAGACCCAGTACTTC.

This clonotype was counted many times. The CDR3 DNA sequence: TGTGCCAGCAGTTACTCCAACCCCGGGGTTAGCTACGAGCAGTACTTC. Protein product: CASSYSNPGVSYEQYF. This rearrangement joins TRBV6-5 to TRBJ2-7, with a weak D call TRBD2 (5 bases). The ends were cut back, 0 bases at V and 3 bases at J, with 15 bases in the middle. Germline values: CDR1 MNHEY, CDR2 SVGAGI. The CDR3 contains 16 residues.

This chain links TRBV9 with TRBJ1-5, with D possibly being TRBD1 (6 bases). Looked up from germline, CDR1 is SGDLS and CDR2 is YYNGEE. This CDR3 spans 14 amino acids. V was shortened by 0 bases and J by 5 bases, with 9 bases between the two germline ends. Here the CDR3 DNA reads TGTGCCAGCAGCGTAGGGGGGGCTGATCAGCCCCAGCATTTT. Protein sequence: CASSVGGADQPQHF.

This clonotype was recorded many times. The V gene is TRBV7-9, the J gene TRBJ2-7; D gene unclear. Trimming shortened V by 5 bases and J by 2 bases, and 13 bases separated the two germline ends. CDR1 is SEHNR, CDR2 FQNEAQ, per germline (reference sequence). The CDR3 runs to 14 residues. CDR3 amino acids: CASSPSGSPYEQYF. CDR3 DNA: TGTGCCAGCAGCCCTTCGGGCTCACCCTACGAGCAGTACTTC.

This clonotype was seen at least ten times. The V and J genes are TRBV14 and TRBJ2-7, with D perhaps given as TRBD1 or TRBD2 (6 bases each). V was shortened by 2 bases and J by 12 bases, with 20 bases between the two germline ends. CDR3 length: 14 residues. The germline V gene encodes CDR1 SGHDN and CDR2 FVKESK. The CDR3 nucleotides read TGTGCCAGCAGCCAACCGGGGACATCCAGCGGGCTGTACTTC. This sequence encodes CASSQPGTSSGLYF.

The CDR3 DNA follows: TGTGCCAGCAACCCCTCTTCGATGGAGACCCAGTACTTC. Translation gives CASNPSSMETQYF. The V call is TRBV3-1, the J call TRBJ2-5, with D uncertain. Germline CDR1 and CDR2: LGHDT and YNNKEL (reference sequence). The CDR3 length is 13 residues. Trimming removed 7 bases from V and 5 bases from J, with 14 bases in between.

V usage is TRBV3-1 and J usage is TRBJ1-2, with a possible D match to TRBD1 (5 bases). The CDR3 has 14 residues. Trimming took off 7 bases at V and 5 bases at J, with 17 bases between the two ends. Germline CDR1 is LGHDT and CDR2 is YNNKEL (reference sequence). Here the CDR3 DNA reads TGTGCCAGCACCCCGGGTCAGGGAGTATATGGCTACACCTTC. Encoded protein: CASTPGQGVYGYTF.

This chain joins TRBV27 and TRBJ1-2; 7 bases line up with TRBD1. Germline CDR1 reads MNHEY; CDR2 reads SMNVEV (reference sequence). This CDR3 is built from 14 residues. After removal of 5 bases from V and 3 bases from J, the junction contained 6 bases not matched to a gene. The CDR3 loop is CASSPVQGHYGYTF. DNA of the CDR3: TGTGCCAGCAGTCCCGTACAGGGGCACTATGGCTACACCTTC.

At least ten counts were recorded for this clonotype. The rearrangement links TRBV7-3 to TRBJ2-5, with a weak D call TRBD2 (5 bases). Looked up from germline, CDR1 is SGHTA and CDR2 is FQGTGA. Trimming left V 7 bases short and J 3 bases short, with 12 bases between. CDR3 size: 13 residues. CDR3 sequence: CASKAPGEETQYF. The CDR3 DNA reads as TGTGCCAGCAAGGCACCCGGGGAAGAGACCCAGTACTTC.

This clonotype has at least ten counts. V usage is TRBV27 and J usage is TRBJ2-7; D is possibly TRBD2 (7 bases). This CDR3 comprises 15 residues. Germline values: CDR1 MNHEY, CDR2 SMNVEV (reference sequence). Trimming left V 6 bases short and J 2 bases short, with 17 bases between. DNA for the CDR3: TGTGCCAGCAGCCTAAGGGGGACTACCGCCTACGAGCAGTACTTC. Translation gives CASSLRGTTAYEQYF.

The chain has TRBV18 and TRBJ1-5; 10 bases align to TRBD1. Germline loops: CDR1 KGHSH, CDR2 LQKENI. V was clipped by 4 bases and J by 6 bases; unmatched bases: 6. CDR3 length: 15 residues. The CDR3 loop is CASSQGQGIVQPQHF. CDR3 nucleotide sequence: TGTGCCAGCTCACAGGGACAGGGGATTGTTCAGCCCCAGCATTTT.

This clonotype was seen at least ten times. The chain combines TRBV5-4 with TRBJ2-2, with TRBD1 identical over 7 bases. Trimming removed 2 bases from V and 1 base from J; junction bases left unmatched: 2. Per the germline V gene, CDR1 is SGHNT and CDR2 is YYREEE (reference sequence). This CDR3 contains 15 residues. Here the CDR3 DNA reads TGTGCCAGCAGCTTCCGGACAGGGAACACCGGGGAGCTGTTTTTT. This gives the protein CASSFRTGNTGELFF.

This clonotype showed up many times. One junction end does not reproduce the germline sequence, and a read error may be involved. The V and J genes are TRBV2 and TRBJ1-1; D unresolved. The CDR3 loop spans 15 amino acids. Germline V gene lookup returns CDR1 SNHLY and CDR2 FYNNEI. The CDR3: CASREGSTSNTEAFF. The CDR3 DNA reads TGTGCCAGCAGAGAAGGAAGTACATCGAACACTGAAGCTTTCTTT.

V is TRBV7-9 and J is TRBJ2-3, with D unclear. Germline assignment: CDR1 SEHNR and CDR2 FQNEAQ (reference sequence). Trimming cost V 1 base and J 10 bases, with 18 bases left between them. The CDR3 is 15 residues long. The CDR3 region has the DNA TGTGCCAGCAGCTTAGAAGAGGACCCCACATTATCGCAGTATTTT. This codes for CASSLEEDPTLSQYF.

This chain joins TRBV19 and TRBJ1-2; TRBD1 might be the D (6 bases). Per the germline V gene, CDR1 is LNHDA and CDR2 is SQIVND (reference sequence). V lost 9 bases to trimming and J lost 8 bases, with 25 bases between them. The CDR3 extends over 15 amino acids. The CDR3 protein is CASSMEGRGLEGYTF. In nucleotides, the CDR3 is TGTGCCAGCTCAATGGAGGGGAGGGGGTTAGAGGGCTACACCTTC.

The chain has TRBV12-3 or TRBV12-4 and TRBJ2-1; the match to TRBD1 covers 7 bases. The CDR3 is made up of 15 amino acids. The ends lost 5 bases at V and 5 bases at J; junction bases unmatched: 9. The CDR3 is CASSPSGQSHNEQFF. CDR3 in DNA: TGTGCCAGCAGTCCCTCGGGACAGTCTCACAATGAGCAGTTCTTC.